This T cell receptor beta chain was recovered during a study of blood T cells in healthy people across ages. Total RNA extraction produced at least 5.5 micrograms (per sample) for the study. Next came a second PCR, run for roughly 6 to 11 cycles, which used a sample-barcoded 5' primer along with a J-beta primer mix. TCRdb ran MiXCR on the 5' RACE reads and lists one entry per CDR3 protein. The sample records over 500,000 distinct CDR3 sequences, over 40% being singletons. This clonotype was recorded many times. With V trimmed by 3 bases and J by 5 bases, 6 bases remained unmatched. Per germline, CDR1 MDHEN and CDR2 SYDVKM. CDR3 length: 14 amino acids.

The chain combines TRBV28 with TRBJ2-5; TRBD1 matches at 7 bases. The sample comprised blood. This receptor was taken from a woman aged 80 or older in good health. The DNA for the CDR3 is TGTGCCAGCAGTTTCTCGGGACAGAGTGAGACCCAGTACTTC. As protein: CASSFSGQSETQYF.